These 3 T cell receptor beta chains were all obtained from the same sample, sequenced in a study of PD-1 blockade in classical Hodgkin lymphoma. Measured with immunoSEQ multiplex PCR; TCRdb has only the in-frame clones, and not every one. The table shows 29,000 or so clones, with around 90% occurring only once. Sample time point: newly diagnosed, previously untreated cHL patient sample. Isolation of CD4+ T cells from thawed PBMCs was performed by magnetic negative selection. The sequenced sample was CD4+ T cells from blood. The receptors were gathered from a human donor with classical Hodgkin lymphoma.

V usage is TRBV11-2 and J usage is TRBJ2-4; perhaps D is TRBD1 or TRBD2 (5 bases each). The CDR3 has 14 residues. Germline loops: CDR1 SGHAT, CDR2 FQNNGV. Deletions cut 1 base from V and 4 bases from J, with 8 bases between. The CDR3 DNA sequence: TGTGCCAGCAGCTTAGGCGAGGGGAAAAACATTCAGTACTTC. Encoded protein: CASSLGEGKNIQYF.

The chain carries TRBV2 and TRBJ1-3, with D unresolved. Germline loops: CDR1 SNHLY, CDR2 FYNNEI. The CDR3 is 16 amino acids. V was cut by 1 base and J by 3 bases, with 13 bases left in between. The CDR3 DNA sequence: TGTGCCAGCAGTGAAGACAGACCCACTCTTGGAAACACCATATATTTT. Protein product: CASSEDRPTLGNTIYF. The full variable domain, rest sourced from reference TRBV2 and TRBJ1-3, is EPEVTQTPSHQVTQMGQEVILRCVPISNHLYFYWYRQILGQKVEFLVSFYNNEISEKSEIFDDQFSVERPDGSNFTLKIRSTKLEDSAMYFCASSEDRPTLGNTIYFGEGSWLTVV.

The chain couples TRBV19 to TRBJ2-3, with D perhaps given as TRBD1 or TRBD2 (5 bases each). This CDR3 spans 15 amino acids. Trimming shortened V by 6 bases and J by 1 base, and 14 bases separated the two germline ends. Germline V gene lookup returns CDR1 LNHDA and CDR2 SQIVND (reference sequence). Written as DNA, the CDR3 is TGTGCCAGTAGACACCACCGGGACCGCACAGATACGCAGTATTTT. Protein: CASRHHRDRTDTQYF. Using reference TRBV19 and TRBJ2-3 for the parts outside the CDR3, the full variable domain is DGGITQSPKYLFRKEGQNVTLSCEQNLNHDAMYWYRQDPGQGLRLIYYSQIVNDFQKGDIAEGYSVSREKKESFPLTVTSAQKNPTAFYLCASRHHRDRTDTQYFGPGTRLTVL.